The rows below give T cell receptor beta chains drawn from one sample of a study of CD8 T cells in Susac syndrome. From the immunoSEQ multiplex PCR reads, TCRdb called clonotypes with MiXCR, one entry per CDR3 protein. The table lists some 200,000 distinct CDR3 sequences, about 94% of them singletons. What was sequenced was CD8+ T cells from PBMCs. Receptors were obtained from a human donor with multiple sclerosis. Each CDR3 is given with its conserved first and last residue. The order of the fields is CDR3 length, V gene, J gene, clone size, D gene, CDR3 protein, CDR3 DNA. The D gene is left open where the match is weak. Clone size, where shown, is once, few, many, or a class for clones that have expanded.

16	TRBV12-3/TRBV12-4	TRBJ2-1	-	TRBD2	CAILQGKEREKNEQFF	TGTGCCATCCTTCAGGGAAAAGAGCGGGAGAAGAATGAGCAGTTCTTC
14	TRBV4-1	TRBJ1-1	-	-	CASSHWGEGTEAFF	TGCGCCAGCAGCCATTGGGGTGAGGGGACTGAAGCTTTCTTT
15	TRBV3-1	TRBJ2-1	-	TRBD2	CASSQEAGLYNEQFF	TGTGCCAGCAGCCAAGAAGCGGGGCTCTACAATGAGCAGTTCTTC
14	TRBV15	TRBJ2-7	-	-	CATSRERITYEQYF	TGTGCCACCAGCAGGGAAAGAATCACATACGAGCAGTACTTC
15	TRBV6-5	TRBJ1-2	-	-	CASSYSGSNNYGYTF	TGTGCCAGCAGTTACAGTGGCAGCAACAACTATGGCTACACCTTC
15	TRBV5-1	TRBJ2-7	few	TRBD2	CASSWTSGRSYEQYF	TGCGCCAGCAGCTGGACTAGCGGGAGGTCCTACGAGCAGTACTTC
16	TRBV20-1	TRBJ1-1	-	TRBD1	CSASRDRLGGNTEAFF	TGCAGTGCTTCCCGGGACAGGCTCGGGGGGAACACTGAAGCTTTCTTT
10	TRBV21-1	TRBJ2-3	-	-	CATETDTQYF	TGTGCCACCGAGACAGATACGCAGTATTTT
15	TRBV5-6	TRBJ2-1	-	TRBD1	CASSRGQGASNEQFF	TGTGCCAGCAGCCGGGGACAGGGGGCGTCCAATGAGCAGTTCTTC
16	TRBV12-3/TRBV12-4	TRBJ2-3	-	TRBD2	CASSLSGLALPDTQYF	TGTGCCAGCAGTTTAAGCGGACTAGCGTTGCCAGATACGCAGTATTTT
13	TRBV9	TRBJ2-5	-	-	CASSVEWSETQYF	TGTGCCAGCAGCGTAGAATGGTCGGAGACCCAGTACTTC
15	TRBV7-9	TRBJ2-7	-	-	CASSYNRAPAYEQYF	TGTGCCAGCAGCTATAACAGGGCTCCGGCCTACGAGCAGTACTTC
17	TRBV7-8	TRBJ2-7	-	-	CASSSYRFIGRTYEQYF	TGTGCCAGCAGCTCCTATAGGTTTATAGGGAGGACCTACGAGCAGTACTTC
15	TRBV5-6	TRBJ2-7	-	TRBD1	CASSSPGQGAVEQYF	TGTGCCAGCAGCTCGCCGGGACAGGGCGCAGTCGAGCAGTACTTC
11	TRBV3-1	TRBJ2-5	-	-	CASISQETQYF	TGTGCCAGCATCTCCCAAGAGACCCAGTACTTC
13	TRBV7-9	TRBJ1-1	-	-	CASSLFEKSEAFF	TGTGCCAGCAGCTTATTTGAGAAGTCTGAAGCTTTCTTT
13	TRBV13	TRBJ2-7	few	TRBD2	CASSVTTGGEQYF	TGTGCCAGCAGCGTTACAACGGGAGGGGAGCAGTACTTC
14	TRBV6-5	TRBJ1-1	-	TRBD1	CASGETGEGTEAFF	TGTGCCAGCGGGGAGACAGGGGAGGGCACTGAAGCTTTCTTT
13	TRBV13	TRBJ1-1	-	-	CASSFWANTEAFF	TGTGCCAGCAGCTTCTGGGCGAACACTGAAGCTTTCTTT
18	TRBV9	TRBJ2-1	-	TRBD2	CASSARLAGGSSYNEQFF	TGTGCCAGCAGCGCTCGACTAGCGGGAGGGAGCTCCTACAATGAGCAGTTCTTC
14	TRBV29-1	TRBJ1-1	-	-	CSVGSSAGPNEAFF	TGCAGCGTTGGTAGTTCTGCAGGTCCTAACGAAGCTTTCTTT
15	TRBV9	TRBJ2-1	-	TRBD2	CASSVFSGSGNEQFF	TGTGCCAGCAGCGTATTTAGCGGGAGCGGCAATGAGCAGTTCTTC
12	TRBV15	TRBJ1-1	-	-	CATSRPATEAFF	TGTGCCACCAGCAGACCGGCCACTGAAGCTTTCTTT
15	TRBV6-5	TRBJ2-7	-	TRBD2	CASSISGRASYEQYF	TGTGCCAGCAGTATAAGCGGGAGGGCCAGCTACGAGCAGTACTTC
14	TRBV20-1	TRBJ2-3	-	TRBD1	CSALLDRVADTQYF	TGCAGTGCCCTCCTAGACAGGGTCGCAGATACGCAGTATTTT
22	TRBV24-1	TRBJ2-4	-	TRBD2	CATSDPPRLASGGDRDKNIQYF	TGTGCCACCAGTGATCCCCCCAGACTTGCTAGCGGGGGGGACCGGGACAAAAACATTCAGTACTTC
12	TRBV28	TRBJ2-7	-	-	CASNRASYEQYF	TGTGCCAGCAACCGCGCCTCCTACGAGCAGTACTTC
15	TRBV7-9	TRBJ1-2	-	-	CASSLKIRGPSGYTF	TGTGCCAGCAGCTTGAAGATACGAGGACCCAGTGGCTACACCTTC
17	TRBV6-2/TRBV6-3	TRBJ2-6	-	-	CASSYFVGEAGANVLTF	TGTGCCAGCAGTTATTTTGTGGGGGAAGCTGGGGCCAACGTCCTGACTTTC
15	TRBV7-8	TRBJ2-1	-	TRBD2	CASSSGTSGKNEQFF	TGTGCCAGCAGCTCCGGGACTAGCGGGAAAAATGAGCAGTTCTTC
15	TRBV12-5	TRBJ2-3	-	TRBD1	CASGDRPTFTDTQYF	TGTGCTAGTGGGGACAGGCCTACCTTTACAGATACGCAGTATTTT
14	TRBV9	TRBJ2-7	few	TRBD2	CASSVAAGSYEQYF	TGTGCCAGCAGCGTAGCAGCGGGATCCTACGAGCAGTACTTC
14	TRBV19	TRBJ2-7	-	-	CASSWGQGGREQYF	TGTGCCAGTAGCTGGGGTCAGGGAGGCCGCGAGCAGTACTTC
14	TRBV19	TRBJ1-2	-	TRBD1	CASSPPDRVNGYTF	TGTGCCAGTTCCCCCCCGGACAGGGTAAATGGCTACACCTTC
16	TRBV4-1	TRBJ1-3	-	-	CASSQGPLSSGNTIYF	TGCGCCAGCAGCCAAGGACCGTTAAGCTCTGGAAACACCATATATTTT
12	TRBV6-1	TRBJ2-2	-	-	CASNPGGGELFF	TGTGCCAGCAATCCCGGGGGCGGGGAGCTGTTTTTT
15	TRBV7-9	TRBJ1-2	once	-	CASSPSWDLARGYTF	TGTGCCAGCAGCCCCTCCTGGGACCTCGCCCGAGGCTACACCTTC
14	TRBV13	TRBJ1-1	-	-	CASSSTDRNTEAFF	TGTGCCAGCAGCTCAACGGACAGGAACACTGAAGCTTTCTTT
14	TRBV24-1	TRBJ2-1	few	TRBD2	CATSLGLAGNEQFF	TGTGCCACCAGTCTGGGACTAGCGGGAAATGAGCAGTTCTTC
16	TRBV2	TRBJ2-4	-	-	CASSEAPSWAKNIQYF	TGTGCCAGCAGTGAAGCGCCTAGCTGGGCCAAAAACATTCAGTACTTC
15	TRBV10-2	TRBJ2-7	once	-	CASSESMGGRYEQYF	TGCGCCAGCAGTGAGTCAATGGGGGGAAGGTACGAGCAGTACTTC
15	TRBV4-2	TRBJ1-2	-	TRBD1	CASSQENDRGYGYTF	TGTGCCAGCAGCCAAGAGAACGACAGGGGTTATGGCTACACCTTC
13	TRBV12-3/TRBV12-4	TRBJ1-1	-	-	CASSYGQNTEAFF	TGTGCCAGCAGTTACGGACAGAACACTGAAGCTTTCTTT
15	TRBV11-2	TRBJ2-5	-	TRBD2	CASSVGRGSGETQYF	TGTGCCAGCAGCGTGGGGCGGGGGAGTGGAGAGACCCAGTACTTC
15	TRBV9	TRBJ1-1	-	TRBD1	CASSDSGTGNTEAFF	TGTGCCAGCAGCGATAGTGGGACAGGGAACACTGAAGCTTTCTTT
16	TRBV7-9	TRBJ2-7	-	-	CASSLVGQGPLNEQYF	TGTGCCAGCAGCTTAGTGGGGCAGGGCCCTCTCAACGAGCAGTACTTC
13	TRBV29-1	TRBJ2-7	once	-	CSVGEGTAYEQYF	TGCAGCGTTGGAGAGGGGACGGCCTACGAGCAGTACTTC
17	TRBV9	TRBJ2-3	-	TRBD2	CASSPRTSGGITDTQYF	TGTGCCAGCAGCCCCCGGACTAGCGGGGGGATCACAGATACGCAGTATTTT